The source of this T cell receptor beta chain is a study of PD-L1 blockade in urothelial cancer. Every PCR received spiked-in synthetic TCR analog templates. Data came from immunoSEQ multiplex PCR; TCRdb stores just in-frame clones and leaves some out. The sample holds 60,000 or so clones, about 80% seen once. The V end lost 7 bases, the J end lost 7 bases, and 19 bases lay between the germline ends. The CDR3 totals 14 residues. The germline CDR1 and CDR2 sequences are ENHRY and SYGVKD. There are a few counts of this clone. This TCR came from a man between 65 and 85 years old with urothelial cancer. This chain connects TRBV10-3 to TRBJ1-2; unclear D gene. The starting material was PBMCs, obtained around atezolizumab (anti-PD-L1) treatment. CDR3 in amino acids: CAIKTDARAGGYTF. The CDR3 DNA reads TGTGCCATCAAAACAGACGCGCGAGCCGGTGGCTACACCTTC.